These 32 T cell receptor beta chains were sequenced from one sample in a study of T-cell memory formation after mild COVID-19. Each CDR3 protein is one row after TCRdb ran MiXCR on the 5' RACE reads. The table records roughly 550,000 distinct CDR3 sequences, 20% of them present only once. The sequenced material came from PBMCs or a T cell subset sorted from them (not recorded which). The receptors come from an adult woman who had mild COVID-19 (a few samples of this study predate the infection). Cell type and time point are not known.

This clonotype was observed a few times. The J gene is TRBJ1-6, the V gene TRBV7-3; the D gene is possibly TRBD1 (5 bases). The V gene lost 4 bases and the J gene lost 9 bases, with 13 bases spanning the gap. Germline V lookup: CDR1 SGHTA, CDR2 FQGTGA. This CDR3 spans 14 amino acids. The DNA for the CDR3 is TGTGCCAGCAGCTCGGGACCGTCGGGTTCACCCCTCCACTTT. Its protein is CASSSGPSGSPLHF.

J is TRBJ1-1 and V is TRBV19; D is perhaps TRBD1 (5 bases). This CDR3 is 14 amino acids long. Per germline, CDR1 LNHDA and CDR2 SQIVND (reference sequence). Trimming left V 5 bases short and J 0 bases short, with 10 bases between. The CDR3 sequence: CASSSRVMNTEAFF. CDR3 sequence (DNA): TGTGCCAGTAGTTCCAGGGTCATGAACACTGAAGCTTTCTTT.

This rearrangement joins TRBV20-1 to TRBJ2-2; D is unclear. V dropped 4 bases and J dropped 2 bases, with 8 bases sitting between them. Germline-derived CDR1 and CDR2 are DFQATT and SNEGSKA (reference sequence). The CDR3 loop spans 13 amino acids. As DNA, the CDR3 is TGCAGTGCTATGTCTCCAAACACCGGGGAGCTGTTTTTT. Its translation is CSAMSPNTGELFF.

This chain links TRBV12-3 or TRBV12-4 with TRBJ2-1, with TRBD2 matching 13 bases. This CDR3 is 17 amino acids long. The V segment lost 3 bases and the J segment 9 bases; nucleotides outside the gene matches: 11. The CDR3 DNA follows: TGTGCCAGCAGTTTGAACGGACTAGCGGGAGAGAAGAGTGAGCAGTTCTTC. It yields the protein CASSLNGLAGEKSEQFF.

The rearrangement links TRBV5-1 to TRBJ2-1; TRBD2 aligns across 8 bases. CDR1 and CDR2 from the germline V gene are SGHRS and YFSETQ. This CDR3 region has 15 residues. Trimming took 0 bases from V and 3 from J; bases not matched to a gene: 2. The CDR3 loop is CASSLDGGDYNEQFF. In DNA form, the CDR3 reads TGCGCCAGCAGCTTGGACGGGGGGGACTACAATGAGCAGTTCTTC. Filled out from reference TRBV5-1 and TRBJ2-1, the complete variable domain reads KAGVTQTPRYLIKTRGQQVTLSCSPISGHRSVSWYQQTPGQGLQFLFEYFSETQRNKGNFPGRFSGRQFSNSRSEMNVSTLELGDSALYLCASSLDGGDYNEQFFGPGTRLTVL.

This clonotype was picked up a small number of times. V usage is TRBV5-1 and J usage is TRBJ2-1; D may be TRBD1 (6 bases). V was shortened by 0 bases and J by 7 bases, with 20 bases between the two germline ends. The CDR3 runs to 17 residues. In germline, CDR1 is SGHRS, CDR2 YFSETQ. CDR3: CASSLGNRVSGENEQFF. DNA for the CDR3: TGCGCCAGCAGCTTGGGGAACAGGGTTTCGGGTGAAAATGAGCAGTTCTTC.

The V and J genes are TRBV30 and TRBJ2-3; D is uncertain. V lost 0 bases to trimming and J lost 6 bases, with 7 bases between them. CDR3 length equals 12 residues. CDR1 is GTSNPN and CDR2 is SVGIG in the germline V gene (reference sequence). The CDR3 bases are TGTGCCTGGAGTGTCCTAGGTGATACGCAGTATTTT. It specifies CAWSVLGDTQYF.

This clonotype was recorded a few times. The chain employs TRBV7-9 and TRBJ2-1; D not certain. This CDR3 contains 14 residues. Germline CDR1 SEHNR, CDR2 FQNEAQ (reference sequence). Trimming removed 1 base at V and 3 bases at J, with 7 bases between. The CDR3 protein is CASSLGQIYNEQFF. CDR3 sequence (DNA): TGTGCCAGCAGCTTAGGACAAATCTACAATGAGCAGTTCTTC.

This clonotype was recorded at least ten times. The V call is TRBV18, the J call TRBJ2-5; D not resolved. Trimming removed 2 bases from V and 1 base from J, with 5 bases in between. Germline V gives CDR1 KGHSH, CDR2 LQKENI. CDR3 size: 13 residues. The DNA for the CDR3 is TGTGCCAGCTCACCAAACAGCCAAGAGACCCAGTACTTC. This encodes CASSPNSQETQYF. Drawing the rest from reference TRBV18 and TRBJ2-5, the complete variable domain is NAGVMQNPRHLVRRRGQEARLRCSPMKGHSHVYWYRQLPEEGLKFMVYLQKENIIDESGMPKERFSAEFPKEGPSILRIQQVVRGDSAAYFCASSPNSQETQYFGPGTRLLVL.

This clonotype ranks as medium-sized. The chain uses TRBV24-1 and TRBJ1-4; perhaps TRBD1 as D (6 bases). The germline V gene encodes CDR1 KGHDR and CDR2 SFDVKD. The V end was cut by 2 bases, the J end by 5 bases, with 26 bases between. The CDR3 consists of 20 residues. The CDR3, as DNA: TGTGCCACCAGTGATTCGCGCGGCGGTGCAGGGGCGGGATCGAATGAAAAACTGTTTTTT. Protein: CATSDSRGGAGAGSNEKLFF.

The V call is TRBV3-1, the J call TRBJ2-1; D is uncertain. The CDR3 extends over 14 amino acids. The V gene's germline CDR1 is LGHDT and CDR2 YNNKEL (reference sequence). V lost 2 bases to trimming and J lost 4 bases, with 9 bases between them. The CDR3 coding sequence is TGTGCCAGCAGCCAATCCCACCTGTACAATGAGCAGTTCTTC. Translation gives CASSQSHLYNEQFF.

The chain uses TRBV4-2 and TRBJ1-5, with D possibly TRBD1 on 6 matching bases. The V end lost 1 base, the J end lost 1 base, and 11 bases lay between the germline ends. This CDR3 spans 16 amino acids. Germline values: CDR1 LGHNA, CDR2 YNFKEQ. The CDR3 sequence: CASSQVFGQSNQPQHF. The DNA for the CDR3 is TGTGCCAGCAGCCAAGTCTTCGGACAGAGCAATCAGCCCCAGCATTTT.

The genes are TRBV3-1 and TRBJ2-7; perhaps TRBD2 as D (5 bases). Trimming took off 4 bases at V and 5 bases at J, with 9 bases between the two ends. This CDR3 region has 12 residues. Per the germline V gene, CDR1 is LGHDT and CDR2 is YNNKEL (reference sequence). CDR3 sequence reads: CASSPLGDEQYF. CDR3 bases: TGTGCCAGCAGCCCCCTCGGGGACGAGCAGTACTTC.

V is TRBV2 and J is TRBJ1-5, with D tentatively TRBD1 (6 bases). The CDR3 is 19 amino acids. V gave up 8 bases and J gave up 5 bases, with 31 bases separating them. CDR1 is SNHLY and CDR2 is FYNNEI in the germline V gene. CDR3 bases: TGTGCCAGCCCTCAGGGGTCCCGGGGCAAGAGCCCGACCGATCAGCCCCAGCATTTT. Protein product: CASPQGSRGKSPTDQPQHF. The variable domain in full, with the rest retrieved from reference TRBV2 and TRBJ1-5, is EPEVTQTPSHQVTQMGQEVILRCVPISNHLYFYWYRQILGQKVEFLVSFYNNEISEKSEIFDDQFSVERPDGSNFTLKIRSTKLEDSAMYFCASPQGSRGKSPTDQPQHFGDGTRLSIL.

V gene TRBV7-9 combines with J gene TRBJ2-6; unclear D gene. Trimming shortened V by 2 bases and J by 3 bases, and 8 bases separated the two germline ends. Per the germline V gene, CDR1 is SEHNR and CDR2 is FQNEAQ (reference sequence). The CDR3 extends over 15 amino acids. CDR3: CASSLREYGANVLTF. CDR3 in DNA: TGTGCCAGCAGCTTAAGGGAATATGGGGCCAACGTCCTGACTTTC.

This clonotype occurred a few times. The V and J genes are TRBV4-1 and TRBJ2-5, with D uncertain. V was pared by 4 bases and J by 0 bases, with 9 bases between. Germline assignment: CDR1 MGHRA and CDR2 YSYEKL. The CDR3 totals 14 residues. Written as DNA, the CDR3 is TGCGCCAGCAGCCCCCCACTGTACCAAGAGACCCAGTACTTC. Translating it yields CASSPPLYQETQYF.

The chain links TRBV11-2 to TRBJ2-7; D not resolved. The V gene's germline CDR1 is SGHAT and CDR2 FQNNGV. The CDR3 is 12 residues long. V shed 2 bases and J shed 4 bases, with 6 bases lying between them. Written as DNA, the CDR3 is TGTGCCAGCAGCTTAACGGAGTACGAGCAGTACTTC. This codes for CASSLTEYEQYF.

The chain employs TRBV24-1 and TRBJ2-1; D tentatively reads TRBD1 or TRBD2 (6 bases each). V was trimmed by 6 bases and J by 8 bases, leaving 13 bases between them. In germline, CDR1 is KGHDR, CDR2 SFDVKD. The CDR3 is 13 residues long. The CDR3 nucleotides are TGTGCCACCAGTACTCGGGGGCGGGATGAGCAGTTCTTC. It translates to CATSTRGRDEQFF.

The V and J genes are TRBV5-6 and TRBJ2-3; the D is unclear. Looked up from germline, CDR1 is SGHDT and CDR2 is YYEEEE. The CDR3 length is 17 residues. V was shortened by 2 bases and J by 0 bases, with 16 bases between the two germline ends. CDR3 sequence: CASSFRSSASSTDTQYF. CDR3 in DNA: TGTGCCAGCAGCTTTCGATCAAGCGCATCTAGCACAGATACGCAGTATTTT. Full variable domain (rest looked up from reference TRBV5-6 and TRBJ2-3): DAGVTQSPTHLIKTRGQQVTLRCSPKSGHDTVSWYQQALGQGPQFIFQYYEEEERQRGNFPDRFSGHQFPNYSSELNVNALLLGDSALYLCASSFRSSASSTDTQYFGPGTRLTVL.

This clonotype was detected a few times. This rearrangement joins TRBV3-1 to TRBJ2-7; D gene ambiguous. The CDR3 is made up of 14 amino acids. The germline CDR1 and CDR2 sequences are LGHDT and YNNKEL (reference sequence). The germline V and J ends were trimmed by 3 bases and 0 bases, with 9 bases remaining between them. In nucleotides, the CDR3 is TGTGCCAGCAGCCATGGACCGGTCTCCTACGAGCAGTACTTC. Its translation: CASSHGPVSYEQYF.

The V and J genes are TRBV9 and TRBJ2-5; 9 bases are shared with TRBD2. V lost 2 bases to trimming and J lost 7 bases; unmatched junction nucleotides: 9. The CDR3 contains 15 residues. The germline V gene has CDR1 SGDLS and CDR2 YYNGEE. CDR3 protein: CASSVSPGREGTQYF. CDR3 DNA: TGTGCCAGCAGCGTTTCCCCTGGGCGGGAGGGGACCCAGTACTTC.

This clonotype appeared a few times. The chain couples TRBV7-8 to TRBJ2-5; D tentatively fits TRBD1 or TRBD2 (5 bases each). V lost 5 bases and J lost 1, with 14 bases in between. The length of the CDR3 is 15 residues. CDR1 is SGHVS and CDR2 is FQNEAQ in the germline V gene. The CDR3 coding sequence is TGTGCCAGCAGCCTTTACGGGACGCTCCAAGAGACCCAGTACTTC. Translation gives CASSLYGTLQETQYF.

Written as DNA, the CDR3 is TGCAGTGCGTATAAGGGTACCCACGAGCAGTACTTC. Amino acids: CSAYKGTHEQYF. V is TRBV20-1 and J is TRBJ2-7; D is ambiguous. There are 12 residues in the CDR3. Germline V gene lookup returns CDR1 DFQATT and CDR2 SNEGSKA (reference sequence). Trimming stripped 6 bases from V and 5 bases from J, with 14 bases between.

This clonotype was counted many times. The chain employs TRBV7-3 and TRBJ2-3; D is unclear. V lost 2 bases and J 2 bases, leaving 8 bases between the germline ends. CDR1 SGHTA and CDR2 FQGTGA come from the germline V gene. The CDR3 loop spans 14 amino acids. The DNA of the CDR3 is TGTGCCAGCAGCTTACCACGTCCCACAGATACGCAGTATTTT. The encoded protein is CASSLPRPTDTQYF.

This clonotype has a handful of counts. The chain uses TRBV4-3 and TRBJ2-5; D unclear. Trimming pared 0 bases from V and 5 bases from J, leaving 13 bases between. Germline CDR1 LGHNA, CDR2 YSLEER. The CDR3 extends over 15 amino acids. CDR3 sequence reads: CASSQDLRLGETQYF. The CDR3 DNA reads TGCGCCAGCAGCCAAGATTTGCGCCTGGGGGAGACCCAGTACTTC.

This clonotype has just a few counts. The CDR3 protein is CASSLAGDLNTGELFF. The CDR3 bases are TGTGCCAGCAGCTTAGCCGGGGACCTGAACACCGGGGAGCTGTTTTTT. J is TRBJ2-2 and V is TRBV7-2; D may correspond to TRBD1 or TRBD2 (5 bases each). The CDR3 totals 16 residues. V was trimmed by 0 bases and J by 1 base, leaving 9 bases between them. The germline CDR1 and CDR2 sequences are SGHTA and FQGNSA.

The chain couples TRBV6-5 to TRBJ2-7, with 8 bases lining up with TRBD1. Germline CDR1 MNHEY, CDR2 SVGAGI. Unmatched junction bases numbered 13, after V lost 4 bases and J lost 2 bases. The length of the CDR3 is 17 residues. The CDR3 region is CASSSDDSGTGAYEQYF. DNA of the CDR3: TGTGCCAGCAGTTCCGATGACTCCGGGACAGGAGCCTACGAGCAGTACTTC.

The chain uses TRBV4-3 and TRBJ2-7; D gene unclear. CDR3 length: 14 amino acids. Germline loops: CDR1 LGHNA, CDR2 YSLEER. Trimming shortened V by 3 bases and J by 3 bases, and 12 bases separated the two germline ends. The CDR3 region has the DNA TGCGCCAGCAGCCAGGAACCGACTGTCTACGAGCAGTACTTC. This codes for CASSQEPTVYEQYF.

This sequence joins TRBV30 and TRBJ1-2; D is ambiguous. CDR3 size: 13 residues. The germline gives CDR1 GTSNPN, CDR2 SVGIG (reference sequence). V lost 3 bases and J 4 bases, leaving 12 bases between the germline ends. CDR3 coding DNA: TGTGCCTGGAGAGTGCCGGGATTCTATGGCTACACCTTC. Translating gives CAWRVPGFYGYTF. Using reference TRBV30 and TRBJ1-2 for the parts outside the CDR3, the full variable domain is SQTIHQWPATLVQPVGSPLSLECTVEGTSNPNLYWYRQAAGRGLQLLFYSVGIGQISSEVPQNLSASRPQDRQFILSSKKLLLSDSGFYLCAWRVPGFYGYTFGSGTRLTVV.

This chain connects TRBV7-8 to TRBJ2-7; 7 bases map to TRBD2. The length of the CDR3 is 15 residues. Germline CDR1 and CDR2: SGHVS and FQNEAQ. V was clipped by 3 bases and J by 5 bases; unmatched bases: 10. The chain's CDR3 is CASSLTPGRENEQYF. The CDR3 DNA is TGTGCCAGCAGCTTGACCCCCGGGCGGGAGAACGAGCAGTACTTC.

V usage is TRBV18 and J usage is TRBJ2-2; perhaps TRBD1 as D (6 bases). V lost 5 bases and J 1 base, leaving 8 bases between the germline ends. In germline, CDR1 is KGHSH, CDR2 LQKENI. CDR3 length: 14 residues. The CDR3 reads CASSVDRNTGELFF. The DNA for the CDR3 is TGTGCCAGCTCAGTGGACAGGAACACCGGGGAGCTGTTTTTT.

A few counts support this clonotype. CDR3 amino acids: CSVRGTVTDTQYF. CDR3 nucleotides: TGCAGCGTTCGCGGGACCGTCACAGATACGCAGTATTTT. The gene calls are TRBV29-1 and TRBJ2-3, with D maybe TRBD2 (6 bases). Germline V CDR1 and CDR2: SQVTM, ANQGSEA. The CDR3 covers 13 residues. Trimming pared 5 bases from V and 2 bases from J, leaving 11 bases between.